Below, 31 T cell receptor beta chains from the same sample are listed, as sequenced in a study of neurological immune-mediated disorders. Time point in this sample: longitudinal time-point 2. TCRdb called the 5' RACE reads again in MiXCR, with one record for every CDR3 protein. Among some 80,000 distinct CDR3 sequences listed, over 4.5% were seen once. Sequenced input: PBMCs. The receptor set was obtained from a woman in her fifties or sixties with multiple sclerosis.

This clonotype was seen a few times. V gene TRBV27 combines with J gene TRBJ2-3, with TRBD1 identical over 9 bases. The CDR3 loop spans 15 amino acids. CDR1 and CDR2 (germline): MNHEY, SMNVEV (reference sequence). J lost 7 bases, V lost 5 bases, and 10 bases had no gene match. As DNA, the CDR3 is TGTGCCAGCAGTCTAGGCCCACAGGGGGCGAATACGCAGTATTTT. This gives the protein CASSLGPQGANTQYF.

This clonotype appeared many times. The CDR3 DNA is TGCAGTGCTTGGGGGGGCTCGTCCTACAATGAGCAGTTCTTC. Translating gives CSAWGGSSYNEQFF. This rearrangement joins TRBV20-1 to TRBJ2-1, with D maybe TRBD2 (7 bases). Trimming took off 5 bases at V and 1 base at J, with 12 bases between the two ends. The CDR3 spans 14 residues. Per germline, CDR1 DFQATT and CDR2 SNEGSKA (reference sequence).

This clonotype was seen repeatedly, ten times or more. This chain joins TRBV5-1 and TRBJ1-3; 7 nucleotides match TRBD1. The CDR3 runs 14 residues. Germline CDR1 reads SGHRS; CDR2 reads YFSETQ. Unmatched junction bases numbered 4, after V lost 3 bases and J lost 4 bases. CDR3 in amino acids: CASSWDSRGNTIYF. CDR3 DNA sequence: TGCGCCAGCAGCTGGGACAGTAGAGGAAACACCATATATTTT.

The sample holds many counts of this clonotype. The chain employs TRBV7-9 and TRBJ2-5; 7 positions agree with TRBD2. Germline V gene sequence: CDR1 SEHNR, CDR2 FQNEAQ (reference sequence). V lost 1 base and J lost 5; bases outside the gene matches: 4. CDR3 length equals 14 residues. CDR3 bases: TGTGCCAGCAGCTTAGGCTCCGGGGGGGAGACCCAGTACTTC. Translated: CASSLGSGGETQYF.

This clonotype was counted many times. The chain uses TRBV7-9 and TRBJ1-1; a possible D gene is TRBD1 (5 bases). The CDR3 has 15 amino acids. Germline V gives CDR1 SEHNR, CDR2 FQNEAQ (reference sequence). Between the trimmed V and J ends, which lost 4 bases and 5 bases, there was a span of 17 bases. The CDR3 DNA reads TGTGCCAGCAGCTGGGGCAGACCCAAGGGAACTGAAGCTTTCTTT. This sequence encodes CASSWGRPKGTEAFF.

This clonotype was found many times. This chain connects TRBV5-1 to TRBJ2-7, with D possibly TRBD1 on 6 matching bases. V lost 0 bases to trimming and J lost 6 bases, with 7 bases between them. The CDR3 has 12 amino acids. Looked up from germline, CDR1 is SGHRS and CDR2 is YFSETQ. The CDR3 is CASSLGTAEQYF. CDR3 in DNA: TGCGCCAGCAGCTTGGGGACAGCCGAGCAGTACTTC.

This clonotype occurred many times. This chain links TRBV6-2 or TRBV6-3 with TRBJ1-2, with D uncertain. CDR3 length equals 12 residues. CDR1 and CDR2 (germline): MNHEY, SVGEGT. The germline V and J ends were trimmed by 2 bases and 7 bases, with 8 bases remaining between them. The CDR3 here is CASSYEKIGYTF. CDR3 coding DNA: TGTGCCAGCAGTTACGAGAAAATTGGCTACACCTTC.

This clonotype was recorded at least ten times. The rearrangement uses TRBV3-1 and TRBJ2-3, with 8 bases identical to TRBD1. The CDR3 extends over 18 amino acids. V shed 0 bases, J shed 2 bases, and the junction held 10 bases outside the gene matches. Germline-derived CDR1 and CDR2 are LGHDT and YNNKEL (reference sequence). The CDR3 nucleotides are TGTGCCAGCAGCCAAGAGCCAGGGGGCTCCGACTTCACAGATACGCAGTATTTT. Its translation is CASSQEPGGSDFTDTQYF.

This clonotype was detected many times. J is TRBJ2-1 and V is TRBV15; D may be TRBD1 or TRBD2 (5 bases each). This CDR3 spans 16 amino acids. Trimming removed 0 bases at V and 6 bases at J, with 15 bases between. Germline-derived CDR1 and CDR2 are LNHNV and YYDKDF (reference sequence). This CDR3 is CATSRDSVRGVNEQFF. The CDR3 nucleotides read TGTGCCACCAGCAGAGATTCGGTTAGAGGGGTCAATGAGCAGTTCTTC. The variable domain in full, completed from reference TRBV15 and TRBJ2-1, reads DAMVIQNPRYQVTQFGKPVTLSCSQTLNHNVMYWYQQKSSQAPKLLFHYYDKDFNNEADTPDNFQSRRPNTSFCFLDIRSPGLGDTAMYLCATSRDSVRGVNEQFFGPGTRLTVL.

This clonotype was counted ten times or more. The rearrangement links TRBV20-1 to TRBJ1-2; 7 nucleotides match TRBD1. The CDR3 covers 11 residues. Germline assignment: CDR1 DFQATT and CDR2 SNEGSKA (reference sequence). After removal of 5 bases from V and 4 bases from J, the junction contained 1 base not matched to a gene. CDR3: CSARDSYGYTF. In nucleotides, the CDR3 is TGCAGTGCTCGGGACAGCTATGGCTACACCTTC.

This clonotype was detected ten times or more. This chain uses TRBV12-3 or TRBV12-4 with TRBJ2-3; D not certain. Between the trimmed V and J ends, which lost 4 bases and 0 bases, there was a span of 11 bases. The CDR3 sequence is 15 residues long. The CDR3 region has the DNA TGTGCCAGCAGTTCGGCTAGAACTAGCACAGATACGCAGTATTTT. Translation: CASSSARTSTDTQYF.

Ten or more counts support this clonotype. The chain employs TRBV11-2 and TRBJ2-6; D is possibly TRBD1 (5 bases). V lost 5 bases to trimming and J lost 3 bases, with 14 bases between them. This CDR3 is 16 amino acids long. CDR1 and CDR2 (germline): SGHAT, FQNNGV. The CDR3 region has the DNA TGTGCCAGCAGCCCCGTCCAGGGTGGTGGGGCCAACGTCCTGACTTTC. Translating it yields CASSPVQGGGANVLTF.

This clonotype has more than one count but fewer than ten. The chain couples TRBV2 to TRBJ1-1, with D unclear. The CDR3 is 14 residues long. Germline V gene sequence: CDR1 SNHLY, CDR2 FYNNEI. V was clipped by 2 bases and J by 3 bases, with 10 bases between them. CDR3 DNA sequence: TGTGCCAGCAGTGAACCGGGGTGGGACACTGAAGCTTTCTTT. This sequence encodes CASSEPGWDTEAFF.

V is TRBV14 and J is TRBJ1-1; D ambiguous. Trimming took 1 base from V and 10 from J, leaving 7 bases between them. Per germline, CDR1 SGHDN and CDR2 FVKESK. The CDR3 runs 11 residues. CDR3 nucleotide sequence: TGTGCCAGCAGCCAAGGATGGGGAGCTTTCTTT. As protein: CASSQGWGAFF.

This clonotype showed up many times. The chain has TRBV4-1 and TRBJ2-5; D unresolved. This CDR3 has 16 amino acids. Looked up from germline, CDR1 is MGHRA and CDR2 is YSYEKL. Trimming took off 0 bases at V and 2 bases at J, with 13 bases between the two ends. CDR3 amino acids: CASSQDHDGLQETQYF. Here the CDR3 DNA reads TGCGCCAGCAGCCAAGATCATGACGGATTACAAGAGACCCAGTACTTC.

This clonotype was counted ten times or more. The gene calls are TRBV5-1 and TRBJ1-6, with D possibly matching TRBD1 (5 bases). V lost 5 bases and J 0 bases, leaving 15 bases between the germline ends. Germline lookup yields CDR1 SGHRS and CDR2 YFSETQ. The CDR3 totals 17 residues. The CDR3, as DNA: TGCGCCAGCAGTCCTGCCGGGGGACGCTCCTATAATTCACCCCTCCACTTT. Protein product: CASSPAGGRSYNSPLHF.

This clonotype was seen only a few times. The rearrangement joins TRBV6-5 to TRBJ2-7; D unresolved. The CDR3 totals 15 residues. Germline V gene sequence: CDR1 MNHEY, CDR2 SVGAGI. With 3 bases removed from V and 2 bases from J, the gap between germline ends came to 14 bases. The CDR3 DNA reads as TGTGCCAGCAGTTATTTGATGGCGGACCCCTACGAGCAGTACTTC. Residues: CASSYLMADPYEQYF.

In this sample, this clonotype turned up many times. The chain recombines TRBV9 with TRBJ1-6; 7 nucleotides line up with TRBD1. Germline lookup yields CDR1 SGDLS and CDR2 YYNGEE. After removal of 4 bases from V and 7 bases from J, the junction contained 8 bases not matched to a gene. This CDR3 comprises 15 residues. The CDR3 is CASSPTGTANSPLHF. The CDR3, as DNA: TGTGCCAGCAGCCCCACCGGGACAGCAAATTCACCCCTCCACTTT.

There are many counts of this clonotype. This chain connects TRBV5-1 to TRBJ2-3; D not certain. CDR3 length: 15 amino acids. V dropped 0 bases and J dropped 1 base, with 9 bases sitting between them. Germline CDR1 reads SGHRS; CDR2 reads YFSETQ. This CDR3 reads CASSLVASGTDTQYF. CDR3 nucleotide sequence: TGCGCCAGCAGCTTGGTCGCATCAGGCACAGATACGCAGTATTTT.

This clonotype has only a few counts. As DNA, the CDR3 is TGTGCCAGTAAGGAGATAGATACGCAGTATTTT. Translating it yields CASKEIDTQYF. The chain uses TRBV19 and TRBJ2-3; D unclear. V was clipped by 7 bases and J by 5 bases, with 7 bases between them. CDR1 LNHDA and CDR2 SQIVND come from the germline V gene (reference sequence). CDR3 size: 11 residues.

This clonotype occurred many times. The chain employs TRBV5-1 and TRBJ2-1; 8 bases match TRBD2. The CDR3 is 15 amino acids. V shed 6 bases and J 6 bases; nucleotides not matched to a gene: 11. CDR1 and CDR2 from the germline V gene are SGHRS and YFSETQ. The CDR3: CASTPLRGALNEQFF. The CDR3 nucleotides are TGCGCCAGCACCCCGCTGCGGGGGGCACTCAATGAGCAGTTCTTC.

Only a few counts were recorded for this clonotype. This could be a read error, since a much larger clone is one nucleotide away. The chain links TRBV5-1 to TRBJ2-5, with D possibly being TRBD1 (5 bases). The CDR3 covers 15 residues. Germline CDR1 SGHRS, CDR2 YFSETQ. V was pared by 4 bases and J by 4 bases, with 17 bases between. CDR3 protein: CASSPRRQWGETQYF. Here the CDR3 DNA reads TGCGCCAGCAGCCCCCGACGACAGTGGGGAGAGACCCAGTACTTC. Complete variable domain (other parts from reference TRBV5-1 and TRBJ2-5): KAGVTQTPRYLIKTRGQQVTLSCSPISGHRSVSWYQQTPGQGLQFLFEYFSETQRNKGNFPGRFSGRQFSNSRSEMNVSTLELGDSALYLCASSPRRQWGETQYFGPGTRLLVL.

Many counts were recorded for this clonotype. The V call is TRBV20-1, the J call TRBJ1-2; D is undetermined. CDR1 DFQATT and CDR2 SNEGSKA come from the germline V gene (reference sequence). The length of the CDR3 is 13 residues. DNA of the CDR3: TGCCTAGGGTTGGAGGTTAATAACTATGGCTACACCTTC. Residues: CLGLEVNNYGYTF.

This clonotype occurred many times. The gene calls are TRBV5-1 and TRBJ2-3; D gene ambiguous. The ends were cut back, 3 bases at V and 6 bases at J, with 11 bases in the middle. The CDR3 spans 13 residues. The germline gives CDR1 SGHRS, CDR2 YFSETQ. The CDR3 DNA reads as TGCGCCAGCAGCTACGAAACTTGGGATACGCAGTATTTT. Its translation: CASSYETWDTQYF.

About this clonotype: One base away lies a much larger clone, so this may be a sequencing read error. The rearrangement links TRBV6-5 to TRBJ1-3; no reliable D call. V shed 3 bases and J shed 3 bases, with 9 bases lying between them. This CDR3 region has 14 residues. In germline, CDR1 is MNHEY, CDR2 SVGAGI. This chain's CDR3 is CASSYAGYGNTIYF. The CDR3 coding sequence is TGTGCCAGCAGTTATGCAGGCTATGGAAACACCATATATTTT.

This clonotype showed up many times. The rearrangement links TRBV7-2 to TRBJ2-2; a possible D gene is TRBD1 (5 bases). Trimming shortened V by 6 bases and J by 6 bases, and 11 bases separated the two germline ends. The CDR3 contains 13 residues. CDR1 and CDR2 (germline): SGHTA, FQGNSA. CDR3 residues: CASRRQPPGELFF. DNA of the CDR3: TGTGCCAGCAGAAGACAGCCCCCCGGGGAGCTGTTTTTT.

The chain has TRBV11-2 and TRBJ1-1, with TRBD1 identical over 8 bases. This CDR3 contains 15 residues. In germline, CDR1 is SGHAT, CDR2 FQNNGV. The trim removed 5 bases at V and 1 base at J, leaving 6 bases unmatched. CDR3 protein: CASSPGQGPNTEAFF. The CDR3, as DNA: TGTGCCAGCAGCCCCGGACAGGGACCGAACACTGAAGCTTTCTTT.

This clonotype was detected ten times or more. The chain carries TRBV27 and TRBJ1-5; D gene ambiguous. In germline, CDR1 is MNHEY, CDR2 SMNVEV (reference sequence). V lost 5 bases to trimming and J lost 3 bases, with 11 bases between them. This CDR3 spans 14 amino acids. CDR3 protein: CASSHTAINQPQHF. CDR3 in DNA: TGTGCCAGCAGTCATACGGCCATCAATCAGCCCCAGCATTTT.

In this sample, this clonotype turned up many times. This sequence joins TRBV2 and TRBJ2-2; D may be TRBD2 (5 bases). Trimming shortened V by 7 bases and J by 9 bases, and 18 bases separated the two germline ends. This CDR3 is built from 14 residues. CDR1 and CDR2 (germline): SNHLY, FYNNEI. This chain's CDR3 is CASTPAAQRRELFF. As DNA, the CDR3 is TGTGCCAGCACCCCGGCGGCCCAGCGGCGGGAGCTGTTTTTT.

As for this clonotype: A junction end diverges from the germline sequence, so it may reflect a read error. J is TRBJ1-1 and V is TRBV11-3, with 7 bases aligning to TRBD1. Germline V CDR1 and CDR2: SGHNT, YENEEA. The CDR3 has 15 amino acids. The DNA of the CDR3 is TGTGCCAGCAACTTAAGACAGGGAATAAACACTGAAGCTTTCTTT. As protein: CASNLRQGINTEAFF.

For this clonotype: The junction and the germline gene differ at one end; a read error may be behind it. The rearrangement joins TRBV18 to TRBJ2-1; D might be TRBD1 (6 bases). The CDR3 extends over 15 amino acids. In germline, CDR1 is KGHSH, CDR2 LQKENI. The DNA of the CDR3 is TGTGCCAGCTCACCAGGAACAGGGACCTACAATGAGAAGTTCTTC. Protein product: CASSPGTGTYNEKFF.